The T cell receptor beta chain described here comes from a study of tumor and adjacent non-tumor tissue in lung cancer. Overall study: Aged about 31 to 85 years, patients included fewer than 11 men and about 5 women with stage I to III disease.

In regard to this clonotype: Antigen: not known. This CDR3 fails to terminate in the conserved phenylalanine or tryptophan, so it likely reflects a read error.

RNA was extracted from bulk tissue without any cell sorting. Distant lung tissue was collected more than 3 cm away from the tumor edge. Three rounds of nested PCR, following a modified ARM-PCR protocol, produced the TCRbeta library. One entry per CDR3 protein, called by TCRdb with MiXCR from the multiplex PCR reads. There are approximately 110,000 distinct CDR3 sequences in the sample; 62% occur only once, and around 19% lies in the top ten. With 10 bases removed from V and 2 bases from J, the gap between germline ends came to 18 bases. The CDR3 runs to 15 residues. CDR1 and CDR2 from the germline V gene are MNHNS and SASEGT. Study conclusions and caveats: Tumor repertoires had a smaller top 100 clone share than normal lung. Compared with tumor, normal lung showed significantly lower TCR diversity.

Sequencing was done on a sample of distant non-tumor lung tissue. This chain joins TRBV6-1 and TRBJ1-5; D not resolved. The receptor's source is a man aged 60 to 69 with non-small cell lung cancer. The CDR3 DNA reads as TGTGCCAACAATCCGGGTGTTGGACGCAATCAGCCCCAGCATGTT. Translating it yields CANNPGVGRNQPQHV.